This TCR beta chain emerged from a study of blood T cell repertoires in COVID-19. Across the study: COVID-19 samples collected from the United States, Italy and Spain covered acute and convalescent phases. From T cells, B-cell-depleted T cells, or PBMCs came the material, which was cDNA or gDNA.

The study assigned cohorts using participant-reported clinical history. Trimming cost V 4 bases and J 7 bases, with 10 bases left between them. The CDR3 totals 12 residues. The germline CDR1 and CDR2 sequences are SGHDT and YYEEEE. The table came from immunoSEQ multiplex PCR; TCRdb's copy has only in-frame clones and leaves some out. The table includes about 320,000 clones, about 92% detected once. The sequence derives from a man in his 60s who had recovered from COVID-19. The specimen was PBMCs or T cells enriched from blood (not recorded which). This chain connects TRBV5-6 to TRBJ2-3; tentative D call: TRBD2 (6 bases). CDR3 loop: CASSVLANTQYF. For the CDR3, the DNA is TGTGCCAGCAGCGTACTAGCAAATACGCAGTATTTT.